The 19 T cell receptor beta chains below all came from one sample that was sequenced in a study of shared clonotypes between healthy human individuals. TCRdb's table, derived via immunoSEQ multiplex PCR, lists solely in-frame clones and lacks some. The sample holds around 340,000 clones; less than 85% are singletons and the top ten take 8% to 13%. The sequenced material came from memory CD4+ T cells sorted from blood. Subset given: CD45RA-negative fraction. All receptors come from a man in his thirties or forties in good health.

The CDR3 is CASSPLGSYGYTF. Here the CDR3 DNA reads TGTGCCAGCAGCCCACTCGGGAGCTATGGCTACACCTTC. The chain joins TRBV7-2 to TRBJ1-2; D is unresolved. V gave up 5 bases and J gave up 4 bases, with 11 bases separating them. The germline CDR1 and CDR2 sequences are SGHTA and FQGNSA. The CDR3 loop spans 13 amino acids.

This clone was counted ten times or more. J is TRBJ1-2 and V is TRBV9; the match to TRBD1 covers 8 bases. The V gene end was trimmed by 2 bases and the J gene end by 8 bases; junction bases not matched to a gene: 11. Germline lookup yields CDR1 SGDLS and CDR2 YYNGEE. CDR3 length: 15 amino acids. CDR3 bases: TGTGCCAGCAGCGTCAGGGGAGACAGGGGAGGCGGCTACACCTTC. Translation: CASSVRGDRGGGYTF.

This clone occurred a few times. The gene calls are TRBV5-1 and TRBJ2-1; TRBD2 is a possible D gene (6 bases). Trimming took 0 bases from V and 0 from J, leaving 10 bases between them. The germline CDR1 and CDR2 sequences are SGHRS and YFSETQ. This CDR3 contains 16 residues. CDR3 coding DNA: TGCGCCAGCAGCTTGGCCGGGACTCCCTCCTACAATGAGCAGTTCTTC. As protein: CASSLAGTPSYNEQFF.

This chain links TRBV7-2 with TRBJ2-2; TRBD1 matches at 11 bases. CDR1 is SGHTA, CDR2 FQGNSA, per germline. J was trimmed by 4 bases and V by 8 bases; bases with no gene match: 6. CDR3 size: 15 residues. CDR3 DNA: TGTGCCAGCTGCCTGGGACAGGGGGGCACCGGGGAGCTGTTTTTT. Translated: CASCLGQGGTGELFF.

For this clone: A read error may explain this, as a much larger clone is one base away. The identical CDR3 is also encoded by other nucleotide sequences in the sample. This CDR3 reads CASSRYQETQYF. DNA for the CDR3: TGTGCCAGCAGCAGGTACCAAGAGACCCAGTACTTC. The chain has TRBV7-2 and TRBJ2-5; D call uncertain. Germline V gene data show CDR1 as SGHTA and CDR2 as FQGNSA. V lost 5 bases, J lost 0 bases, and 4 bases lay in between. The CDR3 is made up of 12 amino acids.

V and J are TRBV28 and TRBJ2-7, with TRBD2 matching over 11 bases. CDR1 is MDHEN, CDR2 SYDVKM, per germline. This CDR3 region has 15 residues. With V trimmed by 4 bases and J by 5 bases, 7 bases remained unmatched. CDR3 in amino acids: CASSSIAGGRNEQYF. In nucleotides, the CDR3 is TGTGCCAGCAGTTCCATAGCGGGAGGGAGGAACGAGCAGTACTTC.

The chain recombines TRBV19 with TRBJ2-6; the D gene is possibly TRBD1 (5 bases). The CDR3 extends over 16 amino acids. The V gene's germline CDR1 is LNHDA and CDR2 SQIVND (reference sequence). V was shortened by 2 bases and J by 4 bases, with 12 bases between the two germline ends. The chain's CDR3 is CASSIKGAQGANVLTF. The DNA of the CDR3 is TGTGCCAGTAGTATAAAAGGGGCCCAAGGGGCCAACGTCCTGACTTTC.

CDR3 coding DNA: TGTGCCAGCAGCGCAGGGGGGGAAAGTCTCACAGATACGCAGTATTTT. Protein: CASSAGGESLTDTQYF. This chain links TRBV9 with TRBJ2-3, with D perhaps being TRBD1 or TRBD2 (7 bases each). Trimming took 3 bases from V and 2 from J, leaving 16 bases between them. The CDR3 is 16 amino acids. CDR1 and CDR2 (germline): SGDLS, YYNGEE. Complete variable domain (other parts from reference TRBV9 and TRBJ2-3): DSGVTQTPKHLITATGQRVTLRCSPRSGDLSVYWYQQSLDQGLQFLIQYYNGEERAKGNILERFSAQQFPDLHSELNLSSLELGDSALYFCASSAGGESLTDTQYFGPGTRLTVL.

The J gene is TRBJ2-1, the V gene TRBV7-2; 10 bases line up with TRBD2. The V segment lost 3 bases and the J segment 15 bases; nucleotides outside the gene matches: 11. The CDR3 spans 14 residues. Germline CDR1 reads SGHTA; CDR2 reads FQGNSA. CDR3: CASSLGLATLSVFF. Here the CDR3 DNA reads TGTGCCAGCAGCTTGGGACTAGCGACCCTTTCGGTGTTCTTC.

Only one count was recorded for this clone. The J gene is TRBJ2-7, the V gene TRBV7-9; perhaps D is TRBD1 or TRBD2 (5 bases each). Trimming pared 3 bases from V and 3 bases from J, leaving 9 bases between. The CDR3 sequence is 13 residues long. Per the germline V gene, CDR1 is SEHNR and CDR2 is FQNEAQ (reference sequence). The CDR3 here is CASSFGGGYEQYF. In DNA form, the CDR3 reads TGTGCCAGCAGCTTTGGGGGTGGCTACGAGCAGTACTTC.

The genes are TRBV5-1 and TRBJ2-7; D may be TRBD2 (5 bases). The V end was cut by 4 bases, the J end by 0 bases, with 8 bases between. The CDR3 runs 13 residues. The germline gives CDR1 SGHRS, CDR2 YFSETQ. For the CDR3, the DNA is TGCGCCAGCAGCCCCGCGGGCTCCTACGAGCAGTACTTC. It is translated as CASSPAGSYEQYF.

The chain recombines TRBV27 with TRBJ1-1; a possible D gene is TRBD1 (6 bases). This CDR3 spans 13 amino acids. The germline V gene encodes CDR1 MNHEY and CDR2 SMNVEV (reference sequence). V was clipped by 3 bases and J by 7 bases, with 12 bases between them. The CDR3 DNA reads as TGTGCCAGCAGTTTCGAGGACAGTAATGAAGCTTTCTTT. Translated, it gives CASSFEDSNEAFF.

The chain links TRBV2 to TRBJ2-4, with 10 bases that match TRBD2. V trimming: 8 bases; J trimming: 8 bases; junction bases outside the gene matches: 3. The length of the CDR3 is 12 residues. Germline assignment: CDR1 SNHLY and CDR2 FYNNEI. CDR3 nucleotide sequence: TGTGCCAGCGGGCTAGCGGGAGACATTCAGTACTTC. This translates into CASGLAGDIQYF. The whole variable domain, filled in from reference TRBV2 and TRBJ2-4, reads EPEVTQTPSHQVTQMGQEVILRCVPISNHLYFYWYRQILGQKVEFLVSFYNNEISEKSEIFDDQFSVERPDGSNFTLKIRSTKLEDSAMYFCASGLAGDIQYFGAGTRLSVL.

The chain employs TRBV5-1 and TRBJ2-7; 10 bases fit TRBD1. The CDR3 sequence is 15 residues long. V dropped 1 base and J dropped 3; count of bases not matched to a gene: 4. In germline, CDR1 is SGHRS, CDR2 YFSETQ. CDR3 region: CASSLYRDRGYEQYF. The CDR3 DNA reads as TGCGCCAGCAGCTTGTACAGGGACAGGGGCTACGAGCAGTACTTC.

This clone was found a few times. This sequence joins TRBV11-2 and TRBJ1-1; D ambiguous. V was shortened by 2 bases and J by 0 bases, with 10 bases between the two germline ends. The CDR3 has 15 amino acids. Germline V lookup: CDR1 SGHAT, CDR2 FQNNGV. The CDR3 DNA follows: TGTGCCAGCAGCTTATGGGCTTACATGAACACTGAAGCTTTCTTT. Amino acids: CASSLWAYMNTEAFF.

The chain couples TRBV18 to TRBJ2-4, with 7 bases fitting TRBD2. The CDR3 is made up of 15 amino acids. Unmatched junction bases numbered 7, after V lost 1 base and J lost 7 bases. Germline assignment: CDR1 KGHSH and CDR2 LQKENI. CDR3 region: CASSPQSGRGNIQYF. For the CDR3, the DNA is TGTGCCAGCTCACCACAGTCGGGGAGGGGTAACATTCAGTACTTC.

The chain recombines TRBV4-1 with TRBJ1-3; 9 bases match TRBD1. V shed 3 bases and J 4 bases; nucleotides not matched to a gene: 4. In germline, CDR1 is MGHRA, CDR2 YSYEKL. This CDR3 spans 15 amino acids. The CDR3 loop is CASSQGGQGGNTIYF. CDR3 coding DNA: TGCGCCAGCAGCCAGGGGGGACAGGGAGGAAACACCATATATTTT.

This chain joins TRBV5-4 and TRBJ2-3; 8 nucleotides line up with TRBD2. The CDR3 contains 15 residues. From germline, CDR1 is SGHNT and CDR2 YYREEE (reference sequence). Trimming cost V 9 bases and J 2 bases; bases outside gene matches: 11. CDR3 coding DNA: TGTGCCACCCCCCGGGGGGGCAAAAACACAGATACGCAGTATTTT. It is translated as CATPRGGKNTDTQYF.

This clone came up many times. The gene calls are TRBV6-1 and TRBJ1-1; D unresolved. The length of the CDR3 is 13 residues. The germline CDR1 and CDR2 sequences are MNHNS and SASEGT. Trimming stripped 4 bases from V and 4 bases from J, with 10 bases between. CDR3 amino acids: CASSVEGSTEAFF. As DNA, the CDR3 is TGTGCCAGCAGTGTCGAGGGCTCCACTGAAGCTTTCTTT.